This T cell receptor beta chain is drawn from a study of PD-L1 blockade in urothelial cancer. Study results and caveats: In blood sampled pretreatment, TCR clonality below the median predicted better survival. Durable benefit accompanied greater 3-week expansion of tumor-associated blood clones.

The V end lost 5 bases, the J end lost 0 bases, and 14 bases lay between the germline ends. CDR3 length: 16 residues. Germline loops: CDR1 SNHLY, CDR2 FYNNEI. Comments on this clone: Its antigen is undetermined.

Here immunoSEQ multiplex PCR was the method, and the copy in TCRdb shows in-frame clones only, minus some. The data contain roughly 120,000 clones, around 85% of them singletons. Time point denoted: pretreatment peripheral blood. This specimen was PBMCs, taken around atezolizumab (anti-PD-L1) treatment. This receptor was identified in a man aged 45-65 years with urothelial cancer. The chain combines TRBV2 with TRBJ1-5, with a possible D match to TRBD1 (5 bases). This chain's CDR3 is CASSIWAGDSNQPQHF. CDR3 nucleotides: TGTGCCAGCAGTATCTGGGCGGGGGATAGCAATCAGCCCCAGCATTTT.